A selection of T cell receptor beta chains follows, all from one sample in a study of response to subunit inactivated influenza vaccine. One entry per CDR3 protein results from TCRdb running MiXCR on the RT-PCR reads. Among approximately 290,000 distinct CDR3 sequences listed, approximately 21% were seen once. Sample: PBMCs from blood, taken about 20 months after vaccination. The receptor set was obtained from a man aged 45-69 years who received an inactivated influenza vaccine. The CDR3 runs from the conserved cysteine through the conserved F or W. Each record gives: D gene, V gene, J gene, clone size, CDR3 protein, CDR3 DNA. A D gene is named only where the DNA matches it firmly. Not every row has a clone size; where given, it reads once, few, many or a size class.

d_gene: .; v_gene: TRBV28; j_gene: TRBJ1-5; abundance: .; CDR3aa: CASSLWRTTNQPQHF; CDR3nt: TGTGCCAGCAGTTTATGGCGGACTACTAATCAGCCCCAGCATTTT
d_gene: TRBD1; v_gene: TRBV6-2/TRBV6-3; j_gene: TRBJ2-7; abundance: .; CDR3aa: CASRPGGARDEQYF; CDR3nt: TGTGCCAGCAGACCAGGGGGCGCGAGGGACGAGCAGTACTTC
d_gene: .; v_gene: TRBV7-9; j_gene: TRBJ1-1; abundance: .; CDR3aa: CASKEVLTAEEAFF; CDR3nt: TGTGCCAGTAAAGAGGTGTTAACTGCTGAGGAAGCTTTCTTT
d_gene: .; v_gene: TRBV29-1; j_gene: TRBJ1-1; abundance: .; CDR3aa: CSVEKPNEAFF; CDR3nt: TGCAGCGTTGAAAAACCCAATGAAGCTTTCTTT
d_gene: TRBD1; v_gene: TRBV13; j_gene: TRBJ1-2; abundance: .; CDR3aa: CASSWGGQEDYYGYTF; CDR3nt: TGTGCCAGCAGCTGGGGGGGACAGGAGGACTACTATGGCTACACCTTC
d_gene: .; v_gene: TRBV5-1; j_gene: TRBJ2-7; abundance: .; CDR3aa: CASRLTEAYEQYF; CDR3nt: TGCGCCAGCAGGCTGACAGAAGCCTACGAGCAGTACTTC
d_gene: .; v_gene: TRBV6-1; j_gene: TRBJ1-5; abundance: few; CDR3aa: CASSAGHNQPQHF; CDR3nt: TGTGCCAGCAGTGCGGGGCACAATCAGCCCCAGCATTTT
d_gene: .; v_gene: TRBV28; j_gene: TRBJ2-2; abundance: .; CDR3aa: CASKLPGQNTGELFF; CDR3nt: TGTGCCAGCAAACTACCCGGACAGAACACCGGGGAGCTGTTTTTT
d_gene: .; v_gene: TRBV12-3/TRBV12-4; j_gene: TRBJ1-5; abundance: few; CDR3aa: CASNLGTGTQPQHF; CDR3nt: TGTGCCAGCAATTTGGGTACAGGGACTCAGCCCCAGCATTTT
d_gene: .; v_gene: TRBV10-3; j_gene: TRBJ1-5; abundance: many; CDR3aa: CAISDSGNQPQHF; CDR3nt: TGTGCCATCAGTGATTCCGGGAATCAGCCCCAGCATTTT
d_gene: TRBD2; v_gene: TRBV10-3; j_gene: TRBJ2-7; abundance: once; CDR3aa: CAISGGLAGSYEQYF; CDR3nt: TGTGCCATCAGTGGGGGACTAGCGGGATCCTACGAGCAGTACTTC
d_gene: .; v_gene: TRBV10-3; j_gene: TRBJ2-2; abundance: few; CDR3aa: CAISESRQVNTGELFF; CDR3nt: TGTGCCATCAGTGAGTCTAGACAGGTGAACACCGGGGAGCTGTTTTTT
d_gene: .; v_gene: TRBV5-6; j_gene: TRBJ2-6; abundance: .; CDR3aa: CASTKLTDRSGANVLTF; CDR3nt: TGTGCCAGCACCAAACTAACAGACAGGTCTGGGGCCAACGTCCTGACTTTC
d_gene: .; v_gene: TRBV6-1; j_gene: TRBJ1-2; abundance: .; CDR3aa: CASSHKGRINYGYTF; CDR3nt: TGTGCCAGCAGCCATAAGGGCCGAATTAACTATGGCTACACCTTC
d_gene: .; v_gene: TRBV12-3/TRBV12-4; j_gene: TRBJ1-2; abundance: many; CDR3aa: CASKAGYGYTF; CDR3nt: TGTGCCAGCAAGGCAGGGTATGGCTACACCTTC
d_gene: .; v_gene: TRBV7-2; j_gene: TRBJ2-3; abundance: few; CDR3aa: CASSLASVGTDTQYF; CDR3nt: TGTGCCAGCAGCTTAGCTAGTGTGGGCACAGATACGCAGTATTTT
d_gene: .; v_gene: TRBV7-9; j_gene: TRBJ1-3; abundance: many; CDR3aa: CASSLSSGRSGNTIYF; CDR3nt: TGTGCCAGCAGCTTATCTTCAGGGCGCTCTGGAAACACCATATATTTT
d_gene: .; v_gene: TRBV10-3; j_gene: TRBJ1-1; abundance: .; CDR3aa: CASGRGLSEAFF; CDR3nt: TGTGCCAGCGGGAGGGGACTAAGTGAAGCTTTCTTT
d_gene: .; v_gene: TRBV4-3; j_gene: TRBJ2-3; abundance: .; CDR3aa: CASSQRPITDTQYF; CDR3nt: TGCGCCAGCAGCCAAAGACCTATCACAGATACGCAGTATTTT
d_gene: .; v_gene: TRBV7-2; j_gene: TRBJ2-3; abundance: .; CDR3aa: CASTRRPTDTQYF; CDR3nt: TGTGCCAGCACTCGGCGGCCCACAGATACGCAGTATTTT
d_gene: .; v_gene: TRBV6-1; j_gene: TRBJ2-3; abundance: .; CDR3aa: CASSERDTQYF; CDR3nt: TGTGCCAGCAGTGAACGGGATACGCAGTATTTT
d_gene: .; v_gene: TRBV6-5; j_gene: TRBJ2-5; abundance: .; CDR3aa: CASSYSRGSKETQYF; CDR3nt: TGTGCCAGCAGTTACTCGCGAGGATCGAAGGAGACCCAGTACTTC
d_gene: .; v_gene: TRBV18; j_gene: TRBJ2-2; abundance: once; CDR3aa: CASSTGQSNTGELFF; CDR3nt: TGTGCCAGCTCAACCGGACAGAGCAACACCGGGGAGCTGTTTTTT
d_gene: TRBD2; v_gene: TRBV5-1; j_gene: TRBJ2-1; abundance: few; CDR3aa: CASSFLAGVNEQFF; CDR3nt: TGCGCCAGCAGCTTTCTAGCGGGGGTCAATGAGCAGTTCTTC
d_gene: TRBD1; v_gene: TRBV20-1; j_gene: TRBJ1-3; abundance: many; CDR3aa: CSATADREAGNTIYF; CDR3nt: TGCAGTGCAACCGCGGACAGGGAGGCAGGAAACACCATATATTTT
d_gene: TRBD1; v_gene: TRBV20-1; j_gene: TRBJ2-2; abundance: .; CDR3aa: CSARGQGANTGELFF; CDR3nt: TGCAGTGCTAGGGGACAGGGAGCGAACACCGGGGAGCTGTTTTTT
d_gene: TRBD2; v_gene: TRBV6-5; j_gene: TRBJ2-7; abundance: .; CDR3aa: CASSFRDYTYEQYF; CDR3nt: TGTGCCAGCAGTTTCCGGGACTATACCTACGAGCAGTACTTC
d_gene: TRBD2; v_gene: TRBV5-6; j_gene: TRBJ2-3; abundance: few; CDR3aa: CASSLGGGAADTQYF; CDR3nt: TGTGCCAGCAGCTTGGGGGGGGGTGCTGCAGATACGCAGTATTTT
d_gene: .; v_gene: TRBV7-8; j_gene: TRBJ1-5; abundance: few; CDR3aa: CASSSTPPGNQPQHF; CDR3nt: TGTGCCAGCAGCTCCACCCCCCCCGGGAATCAGCCCCAGCATTTT
d_gene: TRBD1; v_gene: TRBV27; j_gene: TRBJ1-1; abundance: .; CDR3aa: CASSSRDRGFTKAFF; CDR3nt: TGTGCCAGCAGTTCTAGGGACAGGGGTTTTACTAAAGCTTTCTTT
d_gene: TRBD1; v_gene: TRBV7-6; j_gene: TRBJ2-7; abundance: few; CDR3aa: CASSLARDSTYEQYF; CDR3nt: TGTGCCAGCAGCTTAGCGAGGGACAGCACCTACGAGCAGTACTTC
d_gene: TRBD1; v_gene: TRBV5-6; j_gene: TRBJ1-1; abundance: .; CDR3aa: CASSSDREAFF; CDR3nt: TGTGCCAGCAGCTCGGACAGGGAAGCTTTCTTT
d_gene: TRBD1; v_gene: TRBV2; j_gene: TRBJ1-2; abundance: many; CDR3aa: CASGGKLDREYGYTF; CDR3nt: TGTGCCAGCGGGGGGAAATTGGACAGGGAATATGGCTACACCTTC
d_gene: TRBD2; v_gene: TRBV7-2; j_gene: TRBJ2-3; abundance: few; CDR3aa: CASRRLAGGFTDTQYF; CDR3nt: TGTGCCAGCAGAAGACTAGCGGGAGGGTTCACAGATACGCAGTATTTT
d_gene: .; v_gene: TRBV6-4; j_gene: TRBJ2-5; abundance: .; CDR3aa: CASSENGETQYF; CDR3nt: TGTGCCAGCAGTGAAAATGGGGAGACCCAGTACTTC
d_gene: .; v_gene: TRBV12-3/TRBV12-4; j_gene: TRBJ1-5; abundance: many; CDR3aa: CASRRSNQPQHF; CDR3nt: TGTGCCAGCAGACGAAGCAATCAGCCCCAGCATTTT
d_gene: .; v_gene: TRBV12-3/TRBV12-4; j_gene: TRBJ1-2; abundance: few; CDR3aa: CASSFLKTITF; CDR3nt: TGTGCCAGCAGTTTCCTCAAGACGATCACCTTC
d_gene: .; v_gene: TRBV4-1; j_gene: TRBJ1-4; abundance: .; CDR3aa: CASSQDLDEAGKLFF; CDR3nt: TGCGCCAGCAGCCAAGATCTGGATGAGGCGGGGAAACTGTTTTTT
d_gene: .; v_gene: TRBV14; j_gene: TRBJ2-3; abundance: .; CDR3aa: CASSQPGTGDTQYF; CDR3nt: TGTGCCAGCAGCCAGCCGGGAACTGGGGATACGCAGTATTTT
d_gene: .; v_gene: TRBV10-3; j_gene: TRBJ1-2; abundance: few; CDR3aa: CAISEGAGAGGYTF; CDR3nt: TGTGCCATCAGTGAGGGCGCAGGGGCGGGTGGCTACACCTTC
d_gene: TRBD2; v_gene: TRBV19; j_gene: TRBJ2-1; abundance: .; CDR3aa: CASSPRGYNKQFF; CDR3nt: TGTGCCAGTAGTCCGCGGGGGTACAATAAGCAGTTCTTC
d_gene: TRBD1; v_gene: TRBV27; j_gene: TRBJ1-5; abundance: few; CDR3aa: CASKPTGASGQPQHF; CDR3nt: TGTGCCAGCAAACCTACAGGGGCTTCGGGTCAGCCCCAGCATTTT
d_gene: .; v_gene: TRBV12-3/TRBV12-4; j_gene: TRBJ2-4; abundance: few; CDR3aa: CASSLEEWFTKNIQYF; CDR3nt: TGTGCCAGCAGTTTAGAGGAATGGTTCACCAAAAACATTCAGTACTTC
d_gene: TRBD1; v_gene: TRBV5-1; j_gene: TRBJ1-1; abundance: .; CDR3aa: CASSQDRGALDEAFF; CDR3nt: TGCGCCAGCAGCCAGGACAGGGGTGCCTTGGATGAAGCTTTCTTT
d_gene: TRBD1; v_gene: TRBV12-3/TRBV12-4; j_gene: TRBJ1-3; abundance: many; CDR3aa: CASSLRDRAFGNTIYF; CDR3nt: TGTGCCAGCAGTCTCCGGGACAGGGCTTTTGGAAACACCATATATTTT
d_gene: .; v_gene: TRBV7-9; j_gene: TRBJ2-3; abundance: .; CDR3aa: CASSLGSSGTDTQYF; CDR3nt: TGTGCCAGCAGCTTAGGAAGCAGCGGCACAGATACGCAGTATTTT
d_gene: .; v_gene: TRBV5-1; j_gene: TRBJ1-3; abundance: .; CDR3aa: CARSLAGTAGNTIYF; CDR3nt: TGCGCCAGGAGCTTGGCCGGGACCGCCGGAAACACCATATATTTT
d_gene: TRBD1; v_gene: TRBV4-3; j_gene: TRBJ1-6; abundance: few; CDR3aa: CASSQDGTGGSPLHF; CDR3nt: TGCGCCAGCAGCCAAGACGGGACAGGTGGATCACCCCTCCACTTT
d_gene: TRBD2; v_gene: TRBV7-6; j_gene: TRBJ2-1; abundance: few; CDR3aa: CASSSLPQRGGVEQFF; CDR3nt: TGTGCCAGCAGCTCCCTTCCCCAGCGGGGGGGCGTTGAGCAGTTCTTC
d_gene: .; v_gene: TRBV7-2; j_gene: TRBJ1-3; abundance: .; CDR3aa: CASSLRGGLSGNTIYF; CDR3nt: TGTGCCAGCAGCTTAAGGGGAGGGCTCTCTGGAAACACCATATATTTT
d_gene: TRBD1; v_gene: TRBV10-3; j_gene: TRBJ1-2; abundance: few; CDR3aa: CAIQGVSYGYTF; CDR3nt: TGTGCCATACAGGGGGTATCCTATGGCTACACCTTC
d_gene: .; v_gene: TRBV6-2/TRBV6-3; j_gene: TRBJ1-2; abundance: few; CDR3aa: CASSSPASSGYTF; CDR3nt: TGTGCCAGCAGTTCGCCTGCCTCATCGGGCTACACCTTC
d_gene: TRBD2; v_gene: TRBV20-1; j_gene: TRBJ2-5; abundance: few; CDR3aa: CSARLRGVPQETQYF; CDR3nt: TGCAGTGCTAGACTCCGGGGGGTACCCCAAGAGACCCAGTACTTC
d_gene: .; v_gene: TRBV9; j_gene: TRBJ1-1; abundance: .; CDR3aa: CASSPEAANTEAFF; CDR3nt: TGTGCCAGCAGCCCCGAGGCAGCGAACACTGAAGCTTTCTTT
d_gene: .; v_gene: TRBV10-3; j_gene: TRBJ1-4; abundance: many; CDR3aa: CAISRTEEKLFF; CDR3nt: TGTGCCATCAGCAGGACGGAGGAAAAACTGTTTTTT
d_gene: .; v_gene: TRBV28; j_gene: TRBJ1-5; abundance: few; CDR3aa: CASRGVWSATHNQPQHF; CDR3nt: TGTGCCAGCAGGGGAGTTTGGTCCGCAACCCACAATCAGCCCCAGCATTTT
d_gene: .; v_gene: TRBV7-6; j_gene: TRBJ1-4; abundance: few; CDR3aa: CASSSRQNEKLFF; CDR3nt: TGTGCCAGCAGCTCCCGGCAGAATGAAAAACTGTTTTTT